A selection of T cell receptor beta chains follows, all from one sample in a study of cytomegalovirus exposure and HLA in healthy donors. This table comes from immunoSEQ multiplex PCR, and its TCRdb copy is limited to in-frame clones, with some not included. The sample lists around 140,000 clones, approximately 82% occurring once. Sequenced sample: PBMCs. The receptors come from a woman aged 35 to 49 in good health and CMV-seronegative. The CDR3 runs from the conserved cysteine through the conserved F or W. A D gene is named only where the DNA matches it firmly. The size entry is marked missing in some rows and otherwise reads once, few, many or a size class.

V gene	J gene	clone size	D gene	CDR3 DNA	CDR3 protein
TRBV19	TRBJ1-2	-	-	TGTGCCAGTAGTATTCGGGTGGTAGCTAACTATGGCTACACCTTC	CASSIRVVANYGYTF
TRBV9	TRBJ2-5	-	-	TGTGCCAGCAGCGTAGCACTACAAGAGACCCAGTACTTC	CASSVALQETQYF
TRBV15	TRBJ1-5	-	-	TGTGCCACCAGCCCCCGGACTGCTCGACAGCCCCAGCATTTT	CATSPRTARQPQHF
TRBV5-1	TRBJ1-5	-	TRBD1	TGCGCCAGCAGCTCGGGACAGTGGGATCAGCCCCAGCATTTT	CASSSGQWDQPQHF
TRBV18	TRBJ2-1	-	TRBD2	TGTGCCAGCTCACCACAACTCCCGGCGGGAGGGCCCAACAGCAATGAGCAGTTCTTC	CASSPQLPAGGPNSNEQFF
TRBV4-3	TRBJ2-7	-	TRBD2	TGCGCCAGCAGCTCCCGGACTAGCGGTCCCATCGAGCAGTACTTC	CASSSRTSGPIEQYF
TRBV4-2	TRBJ2-1	-	TRBD2	TGTGCCAGCAGCCGTATAGCTAGCGGGAGGGCCCCCAATGAGCAGTTCTTC	CASSRIASGRAPNEQFF
TRBV4-2	TRBJ2-7	-	TRBD2	TGTGCCAGCAGCACTCTGGCTAGCGGGGCGACCTACGAGCAGTACTTC	CASSTLASGATYEQYF
TRBV13	TRBJ2-7	-	-	TGTGCCAGCAGTAGGGACAAGACCTACGAGCAGTACTTC	CASSRDKTYEQYF
TRBV6-6	TRBJ2-7	-	-	TGTGCCAGCTCAGGTCTGGGGGCAGGCGAGCAGTACTTC	CASSGLGAGEQYF
TRBV6-1	TRBJ2-7	-	-	TGTGCCAGCATTACAGCCCCTTATTCCTACGAGCAGTACTTC	CASITAPYSYEQYF
TRBV30	TRBJ1-1	once	-	TGTGCCTGGAGTGGGCAACCGAACACTGAAGCTTTCTTT	CAWSGQPNTEAFF
TRBV7-3	TRBJ2-7	-	TRBD1	TGTGCCAGCAGCGCCGCCGGGACAGCTGGGTACGAGCAGTACTTC	CASSAAGTAGYEQYF